This TCR beta chain appears in the sequencing data of a study of T cell responses to AZD1222 COVID-19 vaccine. Study findings and constraints: Spike was spanned by vaccine-associated CD4 TCRs, which were dominant at 160-218 and 743-854.

With respect to this clone: The antigen remains unidentified.

The CDR3 has 14 residues. CDR1 SGHTA and CDR2 FQGNSA come from the germline V gene. V was clipped by 5 bases and J by 4 bases, with 11 bases between them. Sequencing was performed with immunoSEQ multiplex PCR; in TCRdb, only in-frame clones are kept and a portion is missing. Counted here are 150,000 to 200,000 clones, about 92% occurring once; the ten biggest clones make up under 2.5%. The rearrangement links TRBV7-2 to TRBJ1-4; no reliable D call. Sequencing used peripheral blood, obtained on day 0 of AZD1222 vaccination. The origin of this receptor is an adult in good health. Here the CDR3 reads CASSRRWGNEKLFF. As DNA, the CDR3 is TGTGCCAGCAGCCGCCGTTGGGGTAATGAAAAACTGTTTTTT.